One and the same sample provided the 19 T cell receptor beta chains below, sequenced in a study of cytomegalovirus exposure and HLA in healthy donors. With 60 Vbeta and 13 Jbeta primers, the PCR was carried out. This table comes from immunoSEQ multiplex PCR, and its TCRdb copy is limited to in-frame clones, with some not included. The sample has about 140,000 clones; just under 85% are singletons. The specimen sequenced was PBMCs. Receptor source: a woman aged 40-49 years in good health and CMV-seronegative.

The CDR3 is CASSLFPPVSGCSYEQYF. CDR3 DNA: TGTGCCAGCAGTTTATTTCCCCCGGTCTCAGGATGCTCCTACGAGCAGTACTTC. The V gene is TRBV28, the J gene TRBJ2-7, with unresolved D. The V end was cut by 1 base, the J end by 0 bases, with 19 bases between. The germline V gene has CDR1 MDHEN and CDR2 SYDVKM. The CDR3 consists of 18 residues.

The chain uses TRBV4-2 and TRBJ2-2; D is uncertain. V lost 2 bases and J 1 base, leaving 8 bases between the germline ends. This CDR3 has 15 residues. CDR1 is LGHNA and CDR2 is YNFKEQ in the germline V gene. The CDR3 coding sequence is TGTGCCAGCAGCCAACTGACACTGAACACCGGGGAGCTGTTTTTT. Protein: CASSQLTLNTGELFF.

V gene TRBV4-3 combines with J gene TRBJ2-3, with 8 positions matching TRBD1. CDR1 and CDR2 from the germline V gene are LGHNA and YSLEER. Germline trimming cut 4 bases from V and 1 base from J; bases unmatched to any gene: 7. The CDR3 loop spans 16 amino acids. The CDR3 coding sequence is TGCGCCAGCAGCCGAGACAGGGGATATGGCACAGATACGCAGTATTTT. This sequence encodes CASSRDRGYGTDTQYF.

The V gene is TRBV29-1, the J gene TRBJ2-7, with a tentative D call TRBD1 (7 bases). CDR3 length: 14 residues. CDR1 is SQVTM, CDR2 ANQGSEA, per germline. The V and J ends lost 6 bases and 4 bases respectively, with 19 bases between them. CDR3 bases: TGCAGCGTCGGGATAGGTGCAGGGGGGTACGAGCAGTACTTC. This codes for CSVGIGAGGYEQYF.

The chain uses TRBV29-1 and TRBJ2-1; unclear D gene. CDR1 and CDR2 (germline): SQVTM, ANQGSEA. Trimming left V 2 bases short and J 3 bases short, with 2 bases between. The CDR3 extends over 11 amino acids. Here the CDR3 reads CSVELYNEQFF. The CDR3 nucleotides read TGCAGCGTTGAACTCTACAATGAGCAGTTCTTC.

The chain recombines TRBV5-4 with TRBJ2-5, with 7 bases matching TRBD2. The CDR3 extends over 18 amino acids. Germline V gene sequence: CDR1 SGHNT, CDR2 YYREEE (reference sequence). V shed 0 bases and J 5 bases; nucleotides not matched to a gene: 16. CDR3 region: CASSLVPGGMQRTETQYF. CDR3 nucleotide sequence: TGTGCCAGCAGCTTGGTCCCGGGGGGTATGCAACGAACGGAGACCCAGTACTTC.

This chain uses TRBV6-5 with TRBJ2-1, with a possible D match to TRBD2 (5 bases). Germline-derived CDR1 and CDR2 are MNHEY and SVGAGI. The V end lost 6 bases, the J end lost 2 bases, and 11 bases lay between the germline ends. The length of the CDR3 is 14 residues. This CDR3 is CASSLRGTYNEQFF. CDR3 DNA sequence: TGTGCCAGCAGCCTCAGAGGGACCTACAATGAGCAGTTCTTC.

This chain joins TRBV7-9 and TRBJ2-3; a possible D gene is TRBD2 (6 bases). Deletions cut 3 bases from V and 4 bases from J, with 20 bases between. CDR3 length equals 17 residues. Germline V gene sequence: CDR1 SEHNR, CDR2 FQNEAQ (reference sequence). CDR3 amino acids: CASSLGIGTRSADTQYF. CDR3 bases: TGTGCCAGCAGCTTGGGAATCGGGACTCGGAGTGCAGATACGCAGTATTTT.

The CDR3 bases are TGCGCCAGCAGCCCCGGACTAGCGGGAGGGCCGGCCAAAAACATTCAGTACTTC. This codes for CASSPGLAGGPAKNIQYF. The V and J genes are TRBV4-1 and TRBJ2-4; TRBD2 matches 15 bases. The trim removed 4 bases at V and 1 base at J, leaving 5 bases unmatched. CDR1 and CDR2 from the germline V gene are MGHRA and YSYEKL. There are 18 residues in the CDR3.

The genes are TRBV11-2 and TRBJ2-1, with 11 positions matching TRBD2. The germline CDR1 and CDR2 sequences are SGHAT and FQNNGV. Trimming removed 1 base from V and 0 bases from J; junction bases left unmatched: 2. The CDR3 contains 17 residues. Here the CDR3 DNA reads TGTGCCAGCAGCTTAGGACTAGCGGGACTCTCCTACAATGAGCAGTTCTTC. Its translation is CASSLGLAGLSYNEQFF.

The rearrangement uses TRBV25-1 and TRBJ2-1; D ambiguous. Germline CDR1 and CDR2: MGHDK and SYGVNS. Trimming stripped 7 bases from V and 0 bases from J, with 7 bases between. This CDR3 has 13 amino acids. This CDR3 reads CASKESSYNEQFF. CDR3 nucleotide sequence: TGTGCCAGCAAGGAGAGCTCCTACAATGAGCAGTTCTTC.

The chain combines TRBV4-3 with TRBJ2-7; a weak D match, TRBD1 (8 bases). Trimming took 4 bases from V and 2 from J, leaving 15 bases between them. Germline CDR1 LGHNA, CDR2 YSLEER. This CDR3 is built from 15 residues. DNA for the CDR3: TGCGCCAGCAGCCCGGGCGGGGGACAGGCCTACGAGCAGTACTTC. Translating it yields CASSPGGGQAYEQYF.

The chain has TRBV7-8 and TRBJ2-1, with D unclear. The V end was cut by 2 bases, the J end by 9 bases, with 14 bases between. CDR1 is SGHVS, CDR2 FQNEAQ, per germline. The CDR3 extends over 14 amino acids. In DNA form, the CDR3 reads TGTGCCAGCAGCTTAAGTATTTGGCTTCGTGAGCAGTTCTTC. It is translated as CASSLSIWLREQFF.

This clone has more than one count but fewer than ten. This chain uses TRBV6-6 with TRBJ2-1; 9 bases are a match to TRBD2. The CDR3 loop spans 14 amino acids. J lost 3 bases, V lost 9 bases, and 6 bases had no gene match. The germline gives CDR1 MNHNY, CDR2 SVGAGI (reference sequence). The chain's CDR3 is CASQNSGSYNEQFF. The CDR3 DNA sequence: TGTGCCAGTCAGAATAGCGGGAGCTACAATGAGCAGTTCTTC.

CDR3 amino acids: CASTEGSLYEQYF. CDR3 coding DNA: TGTGCCAGCACAGAGGGTTCGCTTTACGAGCAGTACTTC. V and J are TRBV6-1 and TRBJ2-7; weak D call: TRBD2 (5 bases). This CDR3 is built from 13 residues. The germline V gene encodes CDR1 MNHNS and CDR2 SASEGT. V was clipped by 7 bases and J by 4 bases, with 14 bases between them.

The chain employs TRBV2 and TRBJ2-7, with TRBD1 matching over 7 bases. Germline V gene lookup returns CDR1 SNHLY and CDR2 FYNNEI. V was pared by 4 bases and J by 3 bases, with 3 bases of the junction left unmatched. The CDR3 consists of 13 residues. In nucleotides, the CDR3 is TGTGCCAGCAGTGCGACAGGGCTCTACGAGCAGTACTTC. Its translation: CASSATGLYEQYF.

The table lists this clone with a few counts. The chain joins TRBV7-8 to TRBJ2-7, with TRBD2 matching over 7 bases. The CDR3 has 15 amino acids. The V segment lost 5 bases and the J segment 1 base; nucleotides outside the gene matches: 8. Germline-derived CDR1 and CDR2 are SGHVS and FQNEAQ. The CDR3 region is CASSEPPGGSYEQYF. The CDR3, as DNA: TGTGCCAGCAGCGAACCGCCGGGAGGATCCTACGAGCAGTACTTC. The full variable domain, rest sourced from reference TRBV7-8 and TRBJ2-7, is GAGVSQSPRYKVAKRGQDVALRCDPISGHVSLFWYQQALGQGPEFLTYFQNEAQLDKSGLPSDRFFAERPEGSVSTLKIQRTQQEDSAVYLCASSEPPGGSYEQYFGPGTRLTVT.

The gene calls are TRBV10-3 and TRBJ1-1, with D uncertain. The germline gives CDR1 ENHRY, CDR2 SYGVKD. V lost 7 bases, J lost 2 bases, and 11 bases lay in between. CDR3 length: 13 amino acids. CDR3 in amino acids: CAIISDTNTEAFF. CDR3 DNA: TGTGCCATCATATCCGACACAAACACTGAAGCTTTCTTT.

The chain is built from TRBV19 and TRBJ2-3; D is perhaps TRBD2 (6 bases). Trimming left V 3 bases short and J 5 bases short, with 9 bases between. This CDR3 is 13 amino acids long. In germline, CDR1 is LNHDA, CDR2 SQIVND (reference sequence). CDR3 bases: TGTGCCAGTAGTATTAGGGGAGGAGATACGCAGTATTTT. It specifies CASSIRGGDTQYF.